This T cell receptor beta chain is from a study of identical twins (dated by TCRdb to about 2016). For context, the study as a whole: The study deep-sequenced TCR alpha and beta repertoires from monozygotic twins, unrelated adults of various ages and cord blood to test whether fetal clonotypes persist. Replicate twin experiments were performed at different times using different library preparation protocols to rule out contamination.

There are 14 amino acids in the CDR3, from cysteine to phenylalanine inclusive. CDR3 DNA is the only sequence kept; it has 42 bases, read in frame from the first base. V and J lose 6 bases and 5 bases, and a span of 16 bases separates them. From the germline V gene, CDR1 is MNHNS and CDR2 is SASEGT. This clonotype was picked up many times. Its antigen is still unknown. Per-nucleotide qualities are absent, and no much larger clonotype sits a single base away. The paper as a whole reports these results and caveats: In monozygotic twins, out-of-frame TCR alpha sharing was systematically underestimated by recombination models, although the models agreed with sharing between unrelated individuals. Excess twin sharing in beta out-of-frame sequences was weaker because fewer shared sequences lowered the signal-to-noise ratio. Zero-insertion analyses could be partly confounded by invariant T cells such as MAIT and iNKT, although diverse VJ usage argued against such confounding for most clonotypes. Compared with coincidental sharing between unrelated individuals, an excess of low generation-probability sequences was observed among out-of-frame TCR alpha sequences shared between twins. Abundant cord blood beta clonotypes carried fewer insertions; young adult naive repertoires showed a weaker similar trend, while memory repertoires showed none. Because the same donors could not be followed over many years, the conclusions depended on cross-sectional statistical analysis.

The library was built by means of 5' RACE. Data came from an Illumina HiSeq 2000. Template switching introduced a universal primer binding site; the final cDNA contained a unique molecular identifier, enabling accurate counting of TCR cDNA molecules. Specific primers in the conserved constant-segment region were used to synthesize first-strand cDNA for the TCR alpha and beta chains. To control for contamination, every cDNA library was double barcoded, receiving both a SMART-Mk sample barcode and Illumina barcodes. Two successive PCR steps introduced TruSeq adapter sequences along with Illumina sample barcodes. The TCR alpha and beta cDNA libraries were sequenced on the Illumina HiSeq platform using custom primers. Per the authors' processing: Unique molecular identifiers were extracted from raw reads with MiGEC, and CDR3 positions were determined with MiXCR. For each individual, recombination models were inferred using an EM algorithm with the repgenHMM and IGoR tools. Shared clonotype analysis was performed with the tcR package in R, normalizing sharing by the product of cloneset sizes. Out-of-frame nonproductive sequences were analyzed to study raw recombination free of thymic and clonal selection effects. Using fastp at Q25 and MiXCR, TCRdb reprocessed the public reads and kept productive beta chains. Every entry covers one CDR3 protein and lists the most common genes and DNA from its rows. The V and J calls and clone size come from TCRdb's table, not from the authors' own analysis. The sample includes fewer than 800,000 distinct CDR3 sequences, with 7.1% observed a single time. The ten top clones hold 1.5% to 2% of the sample.

Every donor in the study was a healthy Caucasian. The twin cohort comprised three pairs of female monozygotic twins, all aged about 18 to 29 years. RNA for TCR libraries was isolated from peripheral blood mononuclear cells. The data also belong to a second study, concerning yellow fever vaccine responses in identical twins. In that second paper, the authors write: According to the authors, the vaccine-induced T cell response in identical twins seemed to be partly convergent and partly specific to each individual. Focusing on identical twins, the study followed the T cell clones that responded to the vaccine, and did so with precision.

The chain joins TRBV6-1 to TRBJ1-1; TRBD1 could be the D gene, as 6 bases match. The receptor comes from a woman under 30 in good health. The sample consisted of PBMCs. The CDR3 reads as follows: CASREQGQGTEAFF. The DNA sequence is as follows: TGTGCCAGCAGAGAGCAGGGGCAAGGAACTGAAGCTTTCTTT.